This entry is about one T cell receptor beta chain. Antigen: not known. The table came from immunoSEQ multiplex PCR; TCRdb's copy has only in-frame clones and leaves some out. The sample has hundreds of thousands of clones; approximately 75% are singletons. The sample comes from a study of shared clonotypes between healthy human individuals. Study-level results: Sequencing depth was predicted to influence how clonotypes are shared among donors.

Sequences were obtained from memory CD4+ T cells sorted from blood. As for subset: CD45RA-negative fraction. The sequence was collected from a woman aged 30 to 39 in good health.

The CDR3 sequence: CASSEAIGIRAEAFF. In nucleotides, the CDR3 is TGTGCCAGCAGTGAAGCGATCGGGATTAGGGCTGAAGCTTTCTTT. The chain recombines TRBV6-1 with TRBJ1-1; D remains ambiguous. The CDR3 runs to 15 residues. Germline loops: CDR1 MNHNS, CDR2 SASEGT. Trimming pared 0 bases from V and 6 bases from J, leaving 14 bases between.